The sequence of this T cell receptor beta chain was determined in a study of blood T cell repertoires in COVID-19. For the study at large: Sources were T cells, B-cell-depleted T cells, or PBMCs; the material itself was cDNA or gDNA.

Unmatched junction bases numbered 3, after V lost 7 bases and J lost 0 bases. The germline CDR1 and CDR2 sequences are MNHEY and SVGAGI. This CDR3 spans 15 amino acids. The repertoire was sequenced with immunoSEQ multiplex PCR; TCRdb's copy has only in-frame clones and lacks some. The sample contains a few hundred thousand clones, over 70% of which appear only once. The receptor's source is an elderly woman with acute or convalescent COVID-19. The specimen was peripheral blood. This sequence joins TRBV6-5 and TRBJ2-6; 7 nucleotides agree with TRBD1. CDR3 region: CASKGASSGANVLTF. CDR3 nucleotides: TGTGCCAGCAAGGGGGCGTCCTCTGGGGCCAACGTCCTGACTTTC.